This entry lists 9 T cell receptor beta chains sequenced from one sample in a study of cytomegalovirus exposure and HLA in healthy donors. This PCR relied on a set of 60 Vbeta primers and 13 Jbeta primers. Libraries were prepared by immunoSEQ multiplex PCR; TCRdb keeps only in-frame clonotypes and omits some of them. The table shows approximately 100,000 clones, with more than 80% occurring only once. Sequenced: PBMCs. The receptors were gathered from a young man in good health and CMV-seronegative.

Only one count was recorded for this clone. The chain carries TRBV5-6 and TRBJ1-1; tentative D call: TRBD1 (6 bases). The CDR3 has 14 amino acids. With 4 bases removed from V and 6 bases from J, the gap between germline ends came to 16 bases. CDR1 and CDR2 from the germline V gene are SGHDT and YYEEEE. This CDR3 is CASSPLQGKAEAFF. The DNA for the CDR3 is TGTGCCAGCAGCCCGCTACAGGGAAAAGCTGAAGCTTTCTTT.

The rearrangement links TRBV11-3 to TRBJ2-7; the D gene is possibly TRBD2 (5 bases). From germline, CDR1 is SGHNT and CDR2 YENEEA. CDR3 length: 13 amino acids. V was cut by 2 bases and J by 9 bases, with 14 bases left in between. The CDR3 bases are TGTGCCAGCAGCTTAAATCAGGACTCCAGGCAGTACTTC. It translates to CASSLNQDSRQYF.

This chain links TRBV2 with TRBJ2-7, with D uncertain. The ends were cut back, 10 bases at V and 4 bases at J, with 11 bases in the middle. There are 11 residues in the CDR3. The germline CDR1 and CDR2 sequences are SNHLY and FYNNEI. CDR3 coding DNA: TGTGCCACCTCTAATTTTTACGAGCAGTACTTC. Residues: CATSNFYEQYF.

The J gene is TRBJ1-3, the V gene TRBV4-1; 9 nucleotides align to TRBD1. This CDR3 has 17 residues. In germline, CDR1 is MGHRA, CDR2 YSYEKL. J gave up 4 bases and V 1 base, and 8 bases lay outside the gene matches. CDR3 nucleotide sequence: TGCGCCAGCAGCCAAGCGGTGACAGGGGGGTACGGAAACACCATATATTTT. Protein: CASSQAVTGGYGNTIYF.

The chain combines TRBV25-1 with TRBJ2-7; 7 bases line up with TRBD1. This CDR3 is 11 amino acids long. With V trimmed by 8 bases and J by 5 bases, 3 bases remained unmatched. Germline V gene sequence: CDR1 MGHDK, CDR2 SYGVNS. The CDR3 is CASSDRNEQYF. In DNA form, the CDR3 reads TGTGCCAGCTCGGACAGGAACGAGCAGTACTTC.

The CDR3 protein is CASSQARGGDAETQYF. The CDR3 DNA reads TGCGCCAGCAGCCAAGCCAGAGGGGGAGACGCGGAGACCCAGTACTTC. The chain uses TRBV4-1 and TRBJ2-5; D possibly corresponds to TRBD1 (6 bases). Trimming removed 1 base from V and 5 bases from J, with 17 bases in between. CDR3 size: 16 residues. Germline V gene sequence: CDR1 MGHRA, CDR2 YSYEKL.

This chain uses TRBV2 with TRBJ2-2; 7 bases fit TRBD1. The germline CDR1 and CDR2 sequences are SNHLY and FYNNEI. After removal of 7 bases from V and 4 bases from J, the junction contained 9 bases not matched to a gene. CDR3 size: 15 residues. The CDR3 coding sequence is TGTGCCAGCAAATTTGAGGGGGCCGGCACCGGGGAGCTGTTTTTT. Translation gives CASKFEGAGTGELFF.

Only one count was recorded for this clone. The chain uses TRBV25-1 and TRBJ1-4; D possibly corresponds to TRBD1 (5 bases). The germline CDR1 and CDR2 sequences are MGHDK and SYGVNS. Trimming stripped 3 bases from V and 7 bases from J, with 12 bases between. This CDR3 spans 14 amino acids. The DNA for the CDR3 is TGTGCCAGCAGTGATGGGGCCTTGGGTGAAAAACTGTTTTTT. Its protein product is CASSDGALGEKLFF.

The rearrangement joins TRBV6-1 to TRBJ1-1; the D is unclear. Trimming removed 4 bases from V and 2 bases from J, with 8 bases in between. Germline V gives CDR1 MNHNS, CDR2 SASEGT. The CDR3 is made up of 13 amino acids. The CDR3 sequence is CASSANRNTEAFF. For the CDR3, the DNA is TGTGCCAGCAGTGCTAACAGAAACACTGAAGCTTTCTTT.